Following are 10 T cell receptor beta chains from one sample sequenced in a study of vaccination effects on CD4 cells after COVID-19. Antigen specificity for these receptors is unknown. Expansion of antigen-specific CD4+ T cells with viral peptide pools was carried out by the ViraFEST assay before sequencing. Cultured cells yielded isolated CD4+ T cells after 10 days. Absence of prior SARS-CoV-2 infection characterized the vaccine recipients, who showed negative nucleocapsid antibodies. Assay: immunoSEQ multiplex PCR; the TCRdb copy retains only in-frame clones and omits some. The table lists under 70,000 clones, about 79% of them singletons. Source: CD4+ T cells from PBMCs cultured with HCoV-OC43 spike peptides, taken before COVID-19 vaccination. Regarding subset: HCoV-OC43 spike overlapping peptide pool stimulation. The receptor source for this set is a human donor who received a COVID-19 vaccine.

The rearrangement uses TRBV19 and TRBJ1-5; D unresolved. Germline lookup yields CDR1 LNHDA and CDR2 SQIVND (reference sequence). Trimming took off 4 bases at V and 0 bases at J, with 10 bases between the two ends. CDR3 size: 15 residues. This CDR3 reads CASSTTSYSNQPQHF. The CDR3 DNA follows: TGTGCCAGTAGTACGACGAGTTATAGCAATCAGCCCCAGCATTTT.

The chain joins TRBV24-1 to TRBJ2-5; the match to TRBD1 covers 7 bases. Germline V CDR1 and CDR2: KGHDR, SFDVKD. The CDR3 loop spans 14 amino acids. The ends lost 2 bases at V and 4 bases at J; junction bases unmatched: 3. CDR3 bases: TGTGCCACCAGTGATTCTACAGGGGCAGAGACCCAGTACTTC. Translating gives CATSDSTGAETQYF.

The chain couples TRBV6-6 to TRBJ1-4, with TRBD1 identical over 7 bases. CDR3 length: 16 residues. The germline V gene encodes CDR1 MNHNY and CDR2 SVGAGI (reference sequence). The V and J ends lost 5 bases and 7 bases, in that order; junction bases with no gene match: 13. CDR3 DNA: TGTGCCAGCAGTAGAAGTTCCGGGACAGTCGGTGAAAAACTGTTTTTT. Translating it yields CASSRSSGTVGEKLFF.

The chain uses TRBV5-1 and TRBJ1-2, with a possible D match to TRBD1 (6 bases). Trimming stripped 3 bases from V and 0 bases from J, with 9 bases between. This CDR3 spans 14 amino acids. Looked up from germline, CDR1 is SGHRS and CDR2 is YFSETQ. CDR3 DNA sequence: TGCGCCAGCAGCTCAGGGACAACTAACTATGGCTACACCTTC. This encodes CASSSGTTNYGYTF.

The rearrangement joins TRBV4-1 to TRBJ1-2; TRBD1 agrees at 7 bases. CDR1 MGHRA and CDR2 YSYEKL come from the germline V gene. Unmatched junction bases numbered 7, after V lost 0 bases and J lost 3 bases. The CDR3 has 16 residues. CDR3 DNA: TGCGCCAGCAGCCAAGATCGAGGAACAGGGGACTATGGCTACACCTTC. It translates to CASSQDRGTGDYGYTF.

This chain joins TRBV6-5 and TRBJ2-7; D gene unclear. Between the trimmed V and J ends, which lost 5 bases and 2 bases, there was a span of 13 bases. The CDR3 is made up of 14 amino acids. Per the germline V gene, CDR1 is MNHEY and CDR2 is SVGAGI. CDR3 bases: TGTGCCAGCAGTCCTCGGACCAATCCCTACGAGCAGTACGTC. Protein: CASSPRTNPYEQYV.

This clone was detected a few times. The rearrangement joins TRBV29-1 to TRBJ1-1; TRBD1 matches at 7 bases. This CDR3 is 11 amino acids long. Germline trimming cut 7 bases from V and 8 bases from J; bases unmatched to any gene: 7. Germline V lookup: CDR1 SQVTM, CDR2 ANQGSEA. The CDR3 sequence: CSANDRVEAFF. The CDR3 bases are TGCAGCGCCAACGACAGGGTGGAAGCTTTCTTT.

The chain uses TRBV7-2 and TRBJ1-5; D perhaps matches TRBD1 (6 bases). Germline loops: CDR1 SGHTA, CDR2 FQGNSA. Trimming removed 2 bases from V and 0 bases from J, with 14 bases in between. The CDR3 runs 17 residues. DNA of the CDR3: TGTGCCAGCAGCTTATTCCCCCAGGGGATTAGCAATCAGCCCCAGCATTTT. It encodes CASSLFPQGISNQPQHF.

CDR3 region: CAWSREQGNGNTIYF. CDR3 nucleotides: TGTGCCTGGAGTAGGGAACAGGGTAACGGAAACACCATATATTTT. The rearrangement links TRBV30 to TRBJ1-3; tentative D call: TRBD1 (6 bases). Deletions cut 2 bases from V and 4 bases from J, with 15 bases between. The CDR3 has 15 residues. Germline CDR1 reads GTSNPN; CDR2 reads SVGIG (reference sequence).

This clone was recorded a few times. In DNA, the CDR3 is TGTGCCACCAGCAGGGGTTCAAGGAGCAATCAGCCCCAGCATTTT. It is translated as CATSRGSRSNQPQHF. The rearrangement uses TRBV15 and TRBJ1-5, with D unclear. The germline V gene has CDR1 LNHNV and CDR2 YYDKDF (reference sequence). Trimming removed 3 bases at V and 1 base at J, with 10 bases between. The CDR3 extends over 15 amino acids.